A selection of T cell receptor beta chains follows, all from one sample in a study of blood T cell repertoires in COVID-19. Some clones are missing from TCRdb's copy, which holds only in-frame ones; the method was immunoSEQ multiplex PCR. The sample yields approximately 100,000 clones, around 82% seen once. The specimen was peripheral blood. The receptors come from a human donor in a cohort sampled during active COVID-19. CDR3s include the opening cysteine and the closing phenylalanine or tryptophan. Each record gives: V gene, J gene, CDR3 protein.

V: TRBV28
J: TRBJ2-2
CDR3: CASSRPTGELFF

V: TRBV3-1/TRBV3-2
J: TRBJ1-1
CDR3: CASSRTGDTEAFF

V: TRBV7-9
J: TRBJ2-5
CDR3: CASRPVFRTGSPQETQYF

V: TRBV5-6
J: TRBJ1-3
CDR3: CASSPTGGTGNTIYF

V: TRBV9
J: TRBJ1-3
CDR3: CASSAQGTVSGNTIYF

V: TRBV2
J: TRBJ2-2
CDR3: CASSESSGRGNTGELFF

V: TRBV10-3
J: TRBJ1-5
CDR3: CAISDFLGQGPHQPQHF

V: TRBV7-2
J: TRBJ2-1
CDR3: CASSREVNNEQFF

V: TRBV5-4
J: TRBJ1-6
CDR3: CASRIGGGRVESPLHF

V: TRBV7-2
J: TRBJ2-7
CDR3: CASSLGVAGVNEQYF

V: TRBV5-4
J: TRBJ2-5
CDR3: CASSLDRGETQYF

V: TRBV5-5
J: TRBJ1-4
CDR3: CASSLAFLRGDNEKLFF

V: TRBV25-1
J: TRBJ2-5
CDR3: CASMASGTGETQYF

V: TRBV12-5
J: TRBJ2-5
CDR3: CASGRTEETQYF

V: TRBV12-3/TRBV12-4
J: TRBJ1-5
CDR3: CASSLAGVQPQHF

V: TRBV5-1
J: TRBJ2-7
CDR3: CASSFGTPAEQYF

V: TRBV18
J: TRBJ2-7
CDR3: CASSPPNRDSYEQYF

V: TRBV9
J: TRBJ2-1
CDR3: CASSVASFGGSTGEQFF

V: TRBV2
J: TRBJ2-2
CDR3: CATLGQGAGTGELFF

V: TRBV28
J: TRBJ1-6
CDR3: CASSPWTGENSPLHF

V: TRBV24-1
J: TRBJ2-7
CDR3: CATSDLRGRDAWEQYF

V: TRBV11-2
J: TRBJ1-1
CDR3: CASSRGTGLLNTEAFF

V: TRBV4-3
J: TRBJ2-5
CDR3: CASSQRSRQETQYF